The T cell receptor beta chain described here comes from a study of brain T cells in children with intractable seizures. Sequenced by immunoSEQ multiplex PCR; TCRdb stores in-frame clones only, minus some. The sample has under 150,000 clones; roughly 94% are singletons. V was clipped by 2 bases and J by 8 bases; unmatched bases: 11. Germline CDR1 reads SGHTA; CDR2 reads FQGTGA. CDR3 length equals 16 residues. The sequence derives from a boy younger than two with hemimegalencephaly and intractable seizures. Material: peripheral blood, obtained at surgery. The gene calls are TRBV7-3 and TRBJ2-2; 7 nucleotides match TRBD2. The chain's CDR3 is CASSLRPGTMGGELFF. The CDR3 nucleotides read TGTGCCAGCAGCTTACGGCCGGGGACTATGGGAGGGGAGCTGTTTTTT.